The T cell receptor (beta chain) under discussion was sequenced for a study of T-cell memory formation after mild COVID-19. Concerning this clonotype: Its specificity is not known.

TCRdb re-called the 5' RACE reads with MiXCR, one entry per CDR3 protein. The repertoire consists of about 180,000 distinct CDR3 sequences, with 16% occurring once and the leading ten covering about 2.1%. V lost 8 bases to trimming and J lost 6 bases, with 14 bases between them. The CDR3 extends over 13 amino acids. Germline CDR1 reads ENHRY; CDR2 reads SYGVKD. Study-level findings and limits: A subset of responding clones appeared in pre-infection memory, suggesting cross-reactive memory joined.

This chain uses TRBV10-3 with TRBJ1-5; D may be TRBD1 (6 bases). The clonotype comes from an adult woman who had mild COVID-19 (a few samples of this study predate the infection). Cell type and time point are not known. The sample was PBMCs or a T cell subset sorted from them (not recorded which). CDR3 in amino acids: CAIAQGLGQPQHF. CDR3 DNA: TGTGCCATCGCCCAGGGGCTGGGTCAGCCCCAGCATTTT.